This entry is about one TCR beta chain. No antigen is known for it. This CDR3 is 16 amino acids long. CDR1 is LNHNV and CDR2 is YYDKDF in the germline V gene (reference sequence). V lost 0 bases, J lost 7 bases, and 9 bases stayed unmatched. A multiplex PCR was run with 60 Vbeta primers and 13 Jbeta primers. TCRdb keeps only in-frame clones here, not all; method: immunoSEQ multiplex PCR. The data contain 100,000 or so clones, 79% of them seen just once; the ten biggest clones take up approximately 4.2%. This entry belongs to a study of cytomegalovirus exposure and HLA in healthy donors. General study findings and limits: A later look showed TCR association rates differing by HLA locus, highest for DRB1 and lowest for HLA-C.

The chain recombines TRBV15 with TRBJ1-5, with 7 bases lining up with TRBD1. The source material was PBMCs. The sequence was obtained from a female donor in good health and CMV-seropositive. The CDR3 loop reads CATSRERQGAGQPQHF. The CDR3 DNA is TGTGCCACCAGCAGAGAAAGACAGGGCGCGGGGCAGCCCCAGCATTTT.